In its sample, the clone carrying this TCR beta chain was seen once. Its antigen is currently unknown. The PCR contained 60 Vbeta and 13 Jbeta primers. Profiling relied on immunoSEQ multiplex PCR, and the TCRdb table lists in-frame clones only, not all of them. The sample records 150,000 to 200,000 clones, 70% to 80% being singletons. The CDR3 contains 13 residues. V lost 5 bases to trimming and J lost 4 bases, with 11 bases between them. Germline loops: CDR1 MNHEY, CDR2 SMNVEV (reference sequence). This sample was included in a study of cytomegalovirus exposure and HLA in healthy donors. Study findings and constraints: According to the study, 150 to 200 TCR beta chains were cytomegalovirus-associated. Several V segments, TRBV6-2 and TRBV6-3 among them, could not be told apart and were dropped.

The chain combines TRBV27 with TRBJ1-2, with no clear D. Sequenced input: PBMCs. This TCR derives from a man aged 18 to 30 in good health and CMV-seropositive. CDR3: CASSPALGYGYTF. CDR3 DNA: TGTGCCAGCAGTCCAGCGTTGGGCTATGGCTACACCTTC.